The 26 T cell receptor beta chains presented below share a single source sample, sequenced in a study of spatial heterogeneity in lung cancer. Regarding the study as a whole: For expanded intratumoral alpha and beta TCRs, counts tracked tumor mutation counts.

TCRdb re-called the 5' RACE reads with MiXCR, one entry per CDR3 protein. The sample has over 8,500 distinct CDR3 sequences, approximately 14% seen once; the top ten hold roughly an eighth. Their recognized antigens are unknown. Documented time point: sample taken at primary tumor resection. The sample was lung tumor tissue, taken at surgery. The receptors shown here come from a male donor with early-stage non-small cell lung cancer.

At least ten counts were recorded for this clonotype. A library prepared for alpha chains yielded this beta chain as an off-target read; its size is of little meaning. The chain is built from TRBV19 and TRBJ1-4; D unclear. Germline-derived CDR1 and CDR2 are LNHDA and SQIVND (reference sequence). The CDR3 is 14 residues long. Trimming left V 2 bases short and J 3 bases short, with 7 bases between. The CDR3 bases are TGTGCCAGTAGTATATGGCAATCTAATGAAAAACTGTTTTTT. This translates into CASSIWQSNEKLFF. The full variable domain, completed using reference TRBV19 and TRBJ1-4, is DGGITQSPKYLFRKEGQNVTLSCEQNLNHDAMYWYRQDPGQGLRLIYYSQIVNDFQKGDIAEGYSVSREKKESFPLTVTSAQKNPTAFYLCASSIWQSNEKLFFGSGTQLSVL.

This clonotype came up many times. This beta chain appears as a stray read in a library generated for alpha chains; its size is not informative. This chain connects TRBV7-8 to TRBJ2-3; the match to TRBD2 covers 12 bases. With V trimmed by 3 bases and J by 5 bases, 9 bases remained unmatched. Germline CDR1 SGHVS, CDR2 FQNEAQ. The CDR3 consists of 17 residues. The CDR3 coding sequence is TGTGCCAGCAGCTTGGGGCTAGCGGGAGGGTGGGGAGATACGCAGTATTTT. This sequence encodes CASSLGLAGGWGDTQYF. Complete variable domain (other parts from reference TRBV7-8 and TRBJ2-3): GAGVSQSPRYKVAKRGQDVALRCDPISGHVSLFWYQQALGQGPEFLTYFQNEAQLDKSGLPSDRFFAERPEGSVSTLKIQRTQQEDSAVYLCASSLGLAGGWGDTQYFGPGTRLTVL.

This clonotype was seen many times. It is unclear where the CDR3 begins or ends on the DNA, so no DNA is shown, and the CDR3 is as TCRdb lists it. This beta chain appears as a stray read in a library generated for alpha chains; its size is not informative. This chain joins TRBV7-5 and TRBJ2-1; the DNA was not used to check the table's D call, TRBD2. TRBV7-5 is given as a pseudogene. The CDR3 numbers 19 amino acids, ends counted. The CDR3 reads CISVSEAHRGTSSYNEQFF.

The sample holds many counts of this clonotype. For a library built for alpha chains, this beta chain is a stray read; little rests on its size. The chain has TRBV25-1 and TRBJ1-2; 7 nucleotides match TRBD1. CDR1 is MGHDK, CDR2 SYGVNS, per germline. The CDR3 spans 12 residues. V shed 6 bases, J shed 5 bases, and the junction held 3 bases outside the gene matches. The CDR3 DNA follows: TGTGCCAGCAGGGCGGGACAGTATGGCTACACCTTC. It translates to CASRAGQYGYTF.

The sample holds many counts of this clonotype. This beta chain represents an off-target read in a library built for alpha chains; its size is of limited meaning. The chain uses TRBV21-1 and TRBJ1-2; the DNA was not used to check the table's D call, TRBD1. TRBV21-1 is noted as a pseudogene. The CDR3 extends over 17 amino acids. The CDR3 DNA reads TGTGCCAGCAGCATACGAACAGGACAGCGTACTAACTATGGCTACACCTTC. Its translation: CASSIRTGQRTNYGYTF.

This clonotype has a count of ten or more. This beta chain came through as a stray read in a library set up for alpha chains, and its size says little. The chain combines TRBV29-1 with TRBJ2-1, with 9 bases that match TRBD2. The germline V gene encodes CDR1 SQVTM and CDR2 ANQGSEA. The CDR3 runs 16 residues. The V segment lost 2 bases and the J segment 4 bases; nucleotides outside the gene matches: 9. CDR3 bases: TGCAGCGTTGAACCATCTGCTAGCGGGGTTTACAATGAGCAGTTCTTC. It codes for CSVEPSASGVYNEQFF.

About this clonotype itself: With the library built for alpha chains, this beta chain is off target and its frequency is not meaningful. This chain joins TRBV28 and TRBJ1-4; the D is unclear. The CDR3 covers 14 residues. Germline V lookup: CDR1 MDHEN, CDR2 SYDVKM. The V and J ends lost 7 bases and 0 bases respectively, with 9 bases between them. The CDR3 protein is CASTAGPTNEKLFF. As DNA, the CDR3 is TGTGCCAGCACCGCCGGGCCAACTAATGAAAAACTGTTTTTT. The whole variable domain, remainder taken from reference TRBV28 and TRBJ1-4, is DVKVTQSSRYLVKRTGEKVFLECVQDMDHENMFWYRQDPGLGLRLIYFSYDVKMKEKGDIPEGYSVSREKKERFSLILESASTNQTSMYLCASTAGPTNEKLFFGSGTQLSVL.

This clonotype has a count of ten or more. This beta chain is off target for a library built for alpha chains, so its abundance means little. The rearrangement uses TRBV20-1 and TRBJ2-6; 8 nucleotides align to TRBD1. The CDR3 spans 17 residues. Germline loops: CDR1 DFQATT, CDR2 SNEGSKA (reference sequence). Trimming took 3 bases from V and 2 from J; bases not matched to a gene: 9. CDR3 sequence: CSASAGQGGTGANVLTF. The CDR3 DNA follows: TGCAGTGCTAGTGCCGGACAGGGCGGAACTGGGGCCAACGTCCTGACTTTC.

There are a few counts of this clonotype. In a library made to pick up alpha chains, this beta chain is a stray read with a size that means little. The chain links TRBV3-1 to TRBJ2-1; possible D gene TRBD2, 6 bases. The V and J ends lost 2 bases and 7 bases respectively, with 15 bases between them. The CDR3 covers 15 residues. Germline V gives CDR1 LGHDT, CDR2 YNNKEL (reference sequence). CDR3 amino acids: CASSQILAGLNEQFF. The DNA of the CDR3 is TGTGCCAGCAGCCAAATACTCGCGGGGCTAAATGAGCAGTTCTTC.

At least ten counts were recorded for this clonotype. A library made for alpha chains picked up this beta chain off target, so its size means little. The chain recombines TRBV4-3 with TRBJ1-1; D possibly corresponds to TRBD1 (6 bases). V lost 0 bases and J 5 bases, leaving 19 bases between the germline ends. The CDR3 runs to 17 residues. Per the germline V gene, CDR1 is LGHNA and CDR2 is YSLEER. The CDR3 loop reads CASSQDPWEQGRTEAFF. The CDR3 DNA is TGCGCCAGCAGCCAAGATCCTTGGGAACAGGGAAGGACTGAAGCTTTCTTT.

This clonotype is judged medium-sized. This beta chain came through as a stray read in a library set up for alpha chains, and its size says little. This chain connects TRBV29-1 to TRBJ2-1; 8 bases fit TRBD2. Germline CDR1 and CDR2: SQVTM and ANQGSEA. Trimming cost V 4 bases and J 3 bases; bases outside gene matches: 14. The CDR3 contains 17 residues. The CDR3 region has the DNA TGCAGCGTTGTCGGGGGAGTCGGGAGGGCAGGCTACAATGAGCAGTTCTTC. This translates into CSVVGGVGRAGYNEQFF.

This clonotype is categorized as large. The library was prepared for alpha chains; this beta chain is a stray read, so its frequency means little. The chain joins TRBV7-3 to TRBJ2-3; unclear D gene. The CDR3 consists of 14 residues. Trimming removed 0 bases at V and 8 bases at J, with 12 bases between. Germline lookup yields CDR1 SGHTA and CDR2 FQGTGA. The CDR3 region is CASSLTKGSGTQYF. The CDR3 nucleotides are TGTGCCAGCAGCTTAACTAAGGGATCGGGTACGCAGTATTTT.

This clonotype has at least ten counts. This beta chain is an unintended read in a library built for alpha chains; its size means little. The chain employs TRBV7-2 and TRBJ1-6; D gene unclear. Germline V gene sequence: CDR1 SGHTA, CDR2 FQGNSA. This CDR3 comprises 13 residues. CDR3 nucleotides: TGTGGGTGCTCCCGAAGTAATAATTCACCCCTCCACTTT. Its protein is CGCSRSNNSPLHF. Full variable domain (outside the CDR3, taken from reference TRBV7-2 and TRBJ1-6): GAGVSQSPSNKVTEKGKDVELRCDPISGHTALYWYRQSLGQGLEFLIYFQGNSAPDKSGLPSDRFSAERTGGSVSTLTIQRTQQEDSAVYLCGCSRSNNSPLHFGNGTRLTVT.

This clonotype was detected many times. Because this beta chain is a stray read in a library intended to capture alpha chains, its abundance should not be given much weight. V gene TRBV10-3 combines with J gene TRBJ2-3; no firm D call. Germline V gene sequence: CDR1 ENHRY, CDR2 SYGVKD. CDR3 length equals 17 residues. The V end lost 2 bases, the J end lost 5 bases, and 20 bases lay between the germline ends. CDR3 amino acids: CAISERSARTSLDTQYF. CDR3 sequence (DNA): TGTGCCATCAGTGAGAGGTCCGCCCGTACCTCCTTAGATACGCAGTATTTT.

This clonotype was counted between two and nine times. One end of the junction fails to match germline, which may point to a read error. The library was designed around alpha chains, so this beta chain is a stray read whose abundance carries little weight. J is TRBJ2-7 and V is TRBV5-6; TRBD1 matches at 10 bases. Germline lookup yields CDR1 SGHDT and CDR2 YYEEEE. CDR3 length: 14 amino acids. The CDR3 bases are TGTGTCAGCAGCCCCGGGACAGGGGATTTGAAGCAGTACTTC. Residues: CVSSPGTGDLKQYF.

This clonotype was seen many times. This beta chain lies outside the target of a library built for alpha chains; its clone size means little. V usage is TRBV7-9 and J usage is TRBJ1-1; D is perhaps TRBD1 (6 bases). V lost 0 bases to trimming and J lost 5 bases, with 13 bases between them. There are 15 residues in the CDR3. Looked up from germline, CDR1 is SEHNR and CDR2 is FQNEAQ (reference sequence). The CDR3 reads CASSLASGGGTEAFF. CDR3 bases: TGTGCCAGCAGCTTAGCAAGCGGGGGCGGGACTGAAGCTTTCTTT. The whole variable domain, filled in from reference TRBV7-9 and TRBJ1-1, reads DTGVSQNPRHKITKRGQNVTFRCDPISEHNRLYWYRQTLGQGPEFLTYFQNEAQLEKSRLLSDRFSAERPKGSFSTLEIQRTEQGDSAMYLCASSLASGGGTEAFFGQGTRLTVV.

At least ten counts were recorded for this clonotype. Because this beta chain is a stray read in a library intended to capture alpha chains, its abundance should not be given much weight. Here the CDR3 DNA reads TGCAGTGCTAGAGCTAGCGGGAGGGCCACAACGCTGAACGAGCAGTACTTC. Residues: CSARASGRATTLNEQYF. This chain links TRBV20-1 with TRBJ2-7; 12 bases are shared with TRBD2. Trimming removed 1 base from V and 5 bases from J; junction bases left unmatched: 12. The germline V gene has CDR1 DFQATT and CDR2 SNEGSKA (reference sequence). CDR3 length equals 17 residues.

The table lists this clonotype with many counts. This beta chain slipped into a library made for alpha chains as a stray read, so its size is not meaningful. The chain uses TRBV12-3 or TRBV12-4 and TRBJ1-2; TRBD1 might be the D (5 bases). The CDR3 extends over 16 amino acids. The V end was cut by 3 bases, the J end by 4 bases, with 18 bases between. The CDR3 DNA is TGTGCCAGCAGTTTGGGCGATTACAGGAAGCTCTATGGCTACACCTTC. Translating gives CASSLGDYRKLYGYTF.

In the case of this clonotype: This beta chain is an unintended read in a library built for alpha chains; its size means little. The chain links TRBV11-1 to TRBJ1-1; no clear D. CDR3 length: 13 amino acids. The germline CDR1 and CDR2 sequences are SGHAT and FQDESV (reference sequence). Trimming left V 5 bases short and J 1 base short, with 8 bases between. The DNA for the CDR3 is TGTGCCAGCAGCATTGACACGAACACTGAAGCTTTCTTT. Translation gives CASSIDTNTEAFF. Combining the CDR3 with reference TRBV11-1 and TRBJ1-1 gives the whole variable domain EAEVAQSPRYKITEKSQAVAFWCDPISGHATLYWYRQILGQGPELLVQFQDESVVDDSQLPKDRFSAERLKGVDSTLKIQPAELGDSAMYLCASSIDTNTEAFFGQGTRLTVV.

This clonotype was counted ten times or more. This beta chain came through as a stray read in a library set up for alpha chains, and its size says little. The genes are TRBV28 and TRBJ1-1; D call uncertain. Germline-derived CDR1 and CDR2 are MDHEN and SYDVKM. This CDR3 region has 16 residues. With 2 bases removed from V and 1 base from J, the gap between germline ends came to 14 bases. The CDR3 nucleotides are TGTGCCAGCAGTTTACCCCCCAGGCATCCGAACACTGAAGCTTTCTTT. Residues: CASSLPPRHPNTEAFF. The whole variable domain, filled in from reference TRBV28 and TRBJ1-1, reads DVKVTQSSRYLVKRTGEKVFLECVQDMDHENMFWYRQDPGLGLRLIYFSYDVKMKEKGDIPEGYSVSREKKERFSLILESASTNQTSMYLCASSLPPRHPNTEAFFGQGTRLTVV.

This clonotype was seen ten or more times. This beta chain is off target for a library built for alpha chains, so its abundance means little. For the CDR3, the DNA is TGTGCCTCAGAGCGGGAGGGCCGTTTGAATGAGCAGTTCTTC. Encoded protein: CASEREGRLNEQFF. V gene TRBV7-2 combines with J gene TRBJ2-1; 10 bases are shared with TRBD2. Germline V CDR1 and CDR2: SGHTA, FQGNSA. This CDR3 is 14 amino acids long. Losses at the gene ends were 11 bases for V and 7 bases for J; bases not matched to a gene: 11.

Of note for this clonotype: This beta chain is an unintended read in a library built for alpha chains; its size means little. The V call is TRBV29-1, the J call TRBJ1-2, with D uncertain. Trimming took off 3 bases at V and 10 bases at J, with 12 bases between the two ends. CDR3 length: 11 amino acids. Germline CDR1 and CDR2: SQVTM and ANQGSEA. The CDR3 coding sequence is TGCAGCGTTGACATAGGATCGCTCTACACCTTC. This translates into CSVDIGSLYTF. The complete variable domain, with remaining parts taken from reference TRBV29-1 and TRBJ1-2, reads SAVISQKPSRDICQRGTSLTIQCQVDSQVTMMFWYRQQPGQSLTLIATANQGSEATYESGFVIDKFPISRPNLTFSTLTVSNMSPEDSSIYLCSVDIGSLYTFGSGTRLTVV.

This clonotype has ten or more counts. The library was designed around alpha chains, so this beta chain is a stray read whose abundance carries little weight. The gene calls are TRBV6-5 and TRBJ1-1, with D maybe TRBD1 (5 bases). This CDR3 region has 12 residues. CDR1 is MNHEY and CDR2 is SVGAGI in the germline V gene. The CDR3 here is CPRSGGNTEAFF. The CDR3 DNA is TGTCCTCGATCTGGGGGGAACACTGAAGCTTTCTTT.

By sample fraction, this clonotype is medium-sized. Being off target in a library aimed at alpha chains, this beta chain has a size of little meaning. This chain connects TRBV12-5 to TRBJ2-1; the D gene could be TRBD1 or TRBD2 (5 bases each). The CDR3 totals 16 residues. Trimming stripped 1 base from V and 12 bases from J, with 22 bases between. Germline CDR1 and CDR2: LGHNT and FRNRAP. The CDR3 DNA reads TGTGCTAGTGGTTTGGGGCCAGGACAATCAAAAGAGGGGCAGTTCTTC. This gives the protein CASGLGPGQSKEGQFF.

This clonotype was recorded many times. A library prepared for alpha chains yielded this beta chain as an off-target read; its size is of little meaning. The rearrangement uses TRBV7-8 and TRBJ1-1; a possible D gene is TRBD1 (5 bases). Trimming shortened V by 4 bases and J by 0 bases, and 21 bases separated the two germline ends. Per germline, CDR1 SGHVS and CDR2 FQNEAQ. This CDR3 has 18 residues. The CDR3 DNA is TGTGCCAGCAGCTCTAACAGGCATAGCAATGATCTGAACACTGAAGCTTTCTTT. Amino acid sequence: CASSSNRHSNDLNTEAFF.

As regards this clonotype: This beta chain was picked up by a library intended for alpha chains and is off target, so its count carries little meaning. The V call is TRBV28, the J call TRBJ1-4; no clear D gene. The CDR3 consists of 15 residues. V shed 2 bases and J shed 2 bases, with 9 bases lying between them. Per the germline V gene, CDR1 is MDHEN and CDR2 is SYDVKM. CDR3 amino acids: CASSLDYGTNEKLFF. CDR3 sequence (DNA): TGTGCCAGCAGTTTAGATTACGGTACTAATGAAAAACTGTTTTTT. Full variable domain (rest looked up from reference TRBV28 and TRBJ1-4): DVKVTQSSRYLVKRTGEKVFLECVQDMDHENMFWYRQDPGLGLRLIYFSYDVKMKEKGDIPEGYSVSREKKERFSLILESASTNQTSMYLCASSLDYGTNEKLFFGSGTQLSVL.